The next 29 T cell receptor beta chains were all read from a single sample in a study of CD8 T cells in Susac syndrome. With random hexamers, roughly 0.45 to 1 ug RNA was reverse transcribed. TCRdb passed the immunoSEQ multiplex PCR reads through MiXCR, listing each CDR3 protein once. The sample carries about 120,000 distinct CDR3 sequences, approximately 94% recorded once. The sequencing sample was made of CD4+ T cells from PBMCs. Receptors were obtained from a human donor with multiple sclerosis.

The rearrangement joins TRBV19 to TRBJ1-4, with a weak D call TRBD1 (6 bases). Trimming left V 3 bases short and J 8 bases short, with 10 bases between. CDR3 length equals 13 residues. Germline CDR1 reads LNHDA; CDR2 reads SQIVND (reference sequence). The CDR3 loop reads CASSMEGQEKLFF. CDR3 in DNA: TGTGCCAGTAGTATGGAAGGACAGGAAAAACTGTTTTTT.

The chain combines TRBV6-5 with TRBJ1-1; weak D call: TRBD1 (6 bases). The ends were cut back, 6 bases at V and 4 bases at J, with 12 bases in the middle. CDR3 length: 13 residues. Germline CDR1 is MNHEY and CDR2 is SVGAGI. The CDR3 sequence is CASSRDRSTEAFF. DNA of the CDR3: TGTGCCAGCAGCCGCGACAGGTCCACTGAAGCTTTCTTT.

The table lists this clonotype with a count of one. V gene TRBV9 combines with J gene TRBJ2-1; D is possibly TRBD1 (5 bases). The V gene's germline CDR1 is SGDLS and CDR2 YYNGEE. There are 16 residues in the CDR3. Trimming removed 1 base from V and 5 bases from J, with 16 bases in between. This CDR3 reads CASSVRPGQGNNEQFF. CDR3 DNA: TGTGCCAGCAGCGTACGGCCAGGGCAGGGAAACAATGAGCAGTTCTTC. Based on the CDR3 plus reference TRBV9 and TRBJ2-1, the full variable domain is DSGVTQTPKHLITATGQRVTLRCSPRSGDLSVYWYQQSLDQGLQFLIQYYNGEERAKGNILERFSAQQFPDLHSELNLSSLELGDSALYFCASSVRPGQGNNEQFFGPGTRLTVL.

The chain couples TRBV7-2 to TRBJ2-1, with D possibly matching TRBD2 (5 bases). Germline CDR1 is SGHTA and CDR2 is FQGNSA. The CDR3 is 15 amino acids. The germline V and J ends were trimmed by 1 base and 0 bases, with 7 bases remaining between them. This chain's CDR3 is CASSLVRGSYNEQFF. In DNA, the CDR3 is TGTGCCAGCAGCTTAGTTCGGGGCTCCTACAATGAGCAGTTCTTC.

This chain joins TRBV4-1 and TRBJ2-3, with D unclear. CDR1 and CDR2 (germline): MGHRA, YSYEKL. The CDR3 covers 15 residues. V lost 1 base and J 0 bases, leaving 8 bases between the germline ends. CDR3 coding DNA: TGCGCCAGCAGCCAAGTGGCAAGTAGCACAGATACGCAGTATTTT. This translates into CASSQVASSTDTQYF.

The rearrangement links TRBV4-2 to TRBJ2-5; 12 nucleotides agree with TRBD2. This CDR3 spans 15 amino acids. With V trimmed by 5 bases and J by 5 bases, 6 bases remained unmatched. Germline values: CDR1 LGHNA, CDR2 YNFKEQ. CDR3 sequence: CASSGLAGGPETQYF. CDR3 bases: TGTGCCAGCAGCGGGCTAGCGGGGGGGCCGGAGACCCAGTACTTC.

This chain links TRBV20-1 with TRBJ2-3, with 7 nucleotides matching TRBD1. This CDR3 is built from 14 residues. CDR1 and CDR2 (germline): DFQATT, SNEGSKA (reference sequence). Germline trimming cut 3 bases from V and 2 bases from J; bases unmatched to any gene: 5. The CDR3 DNA is TGCAGTGCTAGGACGACAGGGAACACAGATACGCAGTATTTT. The encoded protein is CSARTTGNTDTQYF.

The chain joins TRBV19 to TRBJ2-2; TRBD2 matches 8 bases. With 6 bases clipped from V and 4 bases from J, the junction kept 7 bases outside the gene matches. The CDR3 contains 15 residues. Germline V gene sequence: CDR1 LNHDA, CDR2 SQIVND (reference sequence). CDR3 residues: CASSHGRDATGELFF. Written as DNA, the CDR3 is TGTGCCAGTAGCCACGGGAGGGACGCCACCGGGGAGCTGTTTTTT.

The chain joins TRBV9 to TRBJ1-1; D call uncertain. V dropped 3 bases and J dropped 11 bases, with 14 bases sitting between them. Germline V gives CDR1 SGDLS, CDR2 YYNGEE. The CDR3 has 12 residues. This CDR3 reads CASSAQEIGAFF. DNA of the CDR3: TGTGCCAGCAGCGCCCAGGAGATAGGGGCTTTCTTT.

The chain combines TRBV20-1 with TRBJ2-3; 8 nucleotides match TRBD2. The V gene end was trimmed by 3 bases and the J gene end by 4 bases; junction bases not matched to a gene: 3. The CDR3 totals 13 residues. The germline V gene encodes CDR1 DFQATT and CDR2 SNEGSKA (reference sequence). The CDR3 region is CSASGGASDTQYF. The CDR3 bases are TGCAGTGCTAGCGGGGGGGCTTCAGATACGCAGTATTTT.

The chain couples TRBV9 to TRBJ1-4; D call uncertain. This CDR3 is 14 amino acids long. Trimming cost V 4 bases and J 0 bases, with 7 bases left between them. In germline, CDR1 is SGDLS, CDR2 YYNGEE. CDR3 in DNA: TGTGCCAGCAGCTACGACGCAACTAATGAAAAACTGTTTTTT. Its translation is CASSYDATNEKLFF. Based on the CDR3 plus reference TRBV9 and TRBJ1-4, the full variable domain is DSGVTQTPKHLITATGQRVTLRCSPRSGDLSVYWYQQSLDQGLQFLIQYYNGEERAKGNILERFSAQQFPDLHSELNLSSLELGDSALYFCASSYDATNEKLFFGSGTQLSVL.

The genes are TRBV7-8 and TRBJ2-7; 9 nucleotides align to TRBD1. Germline loops: CDR1 SGHVS, CDR2 FQNEAQ. V was pared by 7 bases and J by 5 bases, with 12 bases of the junction left unmatched. This CDR3 is 15 amino acids long. The CDR3 region is CASTSRRDRENEQYF. CDR3 nucleotide sequence: TGTGCCAGCACTTCACGCCGGGACAGGGAAAACGAGCAGTACTTC.

The genes are TRBV5-5 and TRBJ2-5; D not resolved. The CDR3 extends over 12 amino acids. Germline CDR1 SGHKS, CDR2 YYEKEE (reference sequence). V was clipped by 0 bases and J by 4 bases, with 4 bases between them. Here the CDR3 reads CASSLASETQYF. CDR3 DNA: TGTGCCAGCAGCTTGGCCTCAGAGACCCAGTACTTC.

This clonotype was recorded once. V is TRBV5-3 and J is TRBJ1-2; possibly TRBD1 for D (5 bases). Being an ORF, TRBV5-3 has a function that is uncertain. Trimming stripped 4 bases from V and 1 base from J, with 11 bases between. The CDR3 consists of 14 residues. The CDR3 protein is CARSPTTVNYGYTF. CDR3 nucleotides: TGTGCCAGAAGCCCGACGACAGTTAACTATGGCTACACCTTC.

The chain has TRBV16 and TRBJ1-5, with D tentatively TRBD1 (5 bases). The CDR3 covers 16 residues. The V end was cut by 1 base, the J end by 5 bases, with 15 bases between. CDR1 is KGHSY and CDR2 is FQNENV in the germline V gene. The CDR3 region has the DNA TGTGCCAGCAGCCAATACTCAGGGTATCAAGATCAGCCCCAGCATTTT. Translated, it gives CASSQYSGYQDQPQHF.

This rearrangement joins TRBV30 to TRBJ2-6; D uncertain. The length of the CDR3 is 17 residues. V was shortened by 3 bases and J by 1 base, with 16 bases between the two germline ends. Per the germline V gene, CDR1 is GTSNPN and CDR2 is SVGIG (reference sequence). CDR3 loop: CAWRAGSAISGANVLTF. The CDR3 DNA follows: TGTGCCTGGAGAGCAGGTTCTGCGATTTCTGGGGCCAACGTCCTGACTTTC.

The rearrangement joins TRBV23-1 to TRBJ2-2; D perhaps matches TRBD1 (5 bases). TRBV23-1 is given ORF status, its function remaining uncertain. V was pared by 1 base and J by 1 base, with 16 bases between. The CDR3 covers 18 residues. CDR3 nucleotides: TGCGCCAGCAGTCAATTCTCTTTCTTGGGGCAGAACACCGGGGAGCTGTTTTTT. Its translation: CASSQFSFLGQNTGELFF.

This chain connects TRBV6-2 or TRBV6-3 to TRBJ1-1, with D tentatively TRBD1 (5 bases). Germline V lookup: CDR1 MNHEY, CDR2 SVGEGT. This CDR3 region has 13 residues. Trimming took off 6 bases at V and 5 bases at J, with 13 bases between the two ends. CDR3 region: CASRSDGTTEAFF. The CDR3 bases are TGTGCCAGCAGATCCGACGGGACGACTGAAGCTTTCTTT.

The CDR3 spells CATSGRVSSGGYTF. The CDR3 DNA is TGTGCCACCAGCGGCCGGGTGTCGTCCGGTGGCTACACCTTC. The chain couples TRBV15 to TRBJ1-2; no definite D call. Germline V lookup: CDR1 LNHNV, CDR2 YYDKDF (reference sequence). This CDR3 contains 14 residues. The V and J ends lost 5 bases and 7 bases respectively, with 17 bases between them.

The chain combines TRBV9 with TRBJ2-1, with D possibly TRBD2 on 6 matching bases. The V end lost 10 bases, the J end lost 1 base, and 12 bases lay between the germline ends. The CDR3 loop spans 13 amino acids. Germline V gene data show CDR1 as SGDLS and CDR2 as YYNGEE. The CDR3 DNA is TGTGCCTCGGGGACTGCATCCTACAATGAGCAGTTCTTC. Its translation: CASGTASYNEQFF.

V usage is TRBV7-9 and J usage is TRBJ2-7, with D possibly being TRBD2 (6 bases). V shed 6 bases and J shed 6 bases, with 18 bases lying between them. CDR3 length: 14 amino acids. The germline V gene has CDR1 SEHNR and CDR2 FQNEAQ (reference sequence). CDR3 DNA sequence: TGTGCCAGCAGGTCCACGGGACTCACCTCCGAGCAGTACTTC. This sequence encodes CASRSTGLTSEQYF.

The gene calls are TRBV5-1 and TRBJ2-7; D ambiguous. Germline CDR1 SGHRS, CDR2 YFSETQ. V was trimmed by 0 bases and J by 1 base, leaving 17 bases between them. This CDR3 has 17 amino acids. This CDR3 reads CASSLAVAGSGSYEQYF. The CDR3 DNA follows: TGCGCCAGCAGCTTGGCGGTCGCCGGGTCTGGGTCCTACGAGCAGTACTTC.

Written as DNA, the CDR3 is TGTGCCAGCAGTTCGGACAGGGGGCAAGCTGGGGCCAACGTCCTGACTTTC. Translated: CASSSDRGQAGANVLTF. This chain connects TRBV6-5 to TRBJ2-6; 11 bases map to TRBD1. Losses at the gene ends were 4 bases for V and 2 bases for J; bases not matched to a gene: 4. CDR1 is MNHEY, CDR2 SVGAGI, per germline. The CDR3 runs to 17 residues.

The J gene is TRBJ2-2, the V gene TRBV30; D not certain. Trimming pared 0 bases from V and 7 bases from J, leaving 12 bases between. CDR1 GTSNPN and CDR2 SVGIG come from the germline V gene (reference sequence). This CDR3 region has 14 residues. The CDR3: CAWSVSRSGGELFF. CDR3 DNA: TGTGCCTGGAGTGTAAGCAGGAGTGGCGGGGAGCTGTTTTTT.

This chain connects TRBV18 to TRBJ1-1, with no clear D. The CDR3 sequence is 13 residues long. The germline V and J ends were trimmed by 4 bases and 3 bases, with 9 bases remaining between them. Per germline, CDR1 KGHSH and CDR2 LQKENI. This chain's CDR3 is CASSRERYTEAFF. The CDR3 region has the DNA TGTGCCAGCTCACGTGAGAGATACACTGAAGCTTTCTTT.

V usage is TRBV30 and J usage is TRBJ2-6; D uncertain. Between the trimmed V and J ends, which lost 0 bases and 1 base, there was a span of 4 bases. CDR3 length: 14 amino acids. CDR1 is GTSNPN and CDR2 is SVGIG in the germline V gene (reference sequence). In DNA, the CDR3 is TGTGCCTGGAGTGTACTTTCTGGGGCCAACGTCCTGACTTTC. Protein: CAWSVLSGANVLTF.

The genes are TRBV2 and TRBJ2-5; D unresolved. CDR1 SNHLY and CDR2 FYNNEI come from the germline V gene. The CDR3 is 11 amino acids. V dropped 7 bases and J dropped 5 bases, with 8 bases sitting between them. This CDR3 reads CASTLRETQYF. CDR3 DNA: TGTGCCAGCACCCTTCGGGAGACCCAGTACTTC.

The chain carries TRBV5-1 and TRBJ2-5; unclear D gene. Germline V gene lookup returns CDR1 SGHRS and CDR2 YFSETQ. The CDR3 covers 14 residues. Trimming took off 1 base at V and 13 bases at J, with 20 bases between the two ends. The CDR3 DNA sequence: TGCGCCAGCAGCTTGACCTACGCGTCCTTTGAGCGGTACTTC. Translated, it gives CASSLTYASFERYF. The variable domain in full, with the rest retrieved from reference TRBV5-1 and TRBJ2-5, is KAGVTQTPRYLIKTRGQQVTLSCSPISGHRSVSWYQQTPGQGLQFLFEYFSETQRNKGNFPGRFSGRQFSNSRSEMNVSTLELGDSALYLCASSLTYASFERYFGPGTRLLVL.

The genes are TRBV20-1 and TRBJ2-7; TRBD1 aligns across 7 bases. V was pared by 2 bases and J by 3 bases, with 7 bases of the junction left unmatched. CDR1 DFQATT and CDR2 SNEGSKA come from the germline V gene (reference sequence). The CDR3 length is 14 residues. The CDR3 region is CSARTDRAHYEQYF. CDR3 nucleotide sequence: TGCAGTGCTAGAACCGACAGGGCTCACTACGAGCAGTACTTC.